The clone carrying this T cell receptor beta chain was detected many times. The antigen is unknown. These data originate in a study of CD8 T cells in ankylosing spondylitis. Study-level points and caveats: For ankylosing spondylitis blood, a TCR beta motif of several highly homologous variants appeared characteristic.

MiXCR, applied by TCRdb to the 5' RACE reads, yields one record per CDR3 protein. This sample has fewer than 550,000 distinct CDR3 sequences, with roughly 5.2% found just once. V was pared by 7 bases and J by 2 bases, with 12 bases between. This CDR3 is built from 13 residues. Germline V gene sequence: CDR1 SGHDT, CDR2 YYEEEE. The receptor comes from a male donor with ankylosing spondylitis. The V and J genes are TRBV5-6 and TRBJ1-1; TRBD1 might be the D (6 bases). Sequenced input: blood, either unsorted or a sorted T cell fraction (not recorded which). The CDR3 nucleotides are TGTGCCAGCCAGACAGGCTTCAACACTGAAGCTTTCTTT. It is translated as CASQTGFNTEAFF.